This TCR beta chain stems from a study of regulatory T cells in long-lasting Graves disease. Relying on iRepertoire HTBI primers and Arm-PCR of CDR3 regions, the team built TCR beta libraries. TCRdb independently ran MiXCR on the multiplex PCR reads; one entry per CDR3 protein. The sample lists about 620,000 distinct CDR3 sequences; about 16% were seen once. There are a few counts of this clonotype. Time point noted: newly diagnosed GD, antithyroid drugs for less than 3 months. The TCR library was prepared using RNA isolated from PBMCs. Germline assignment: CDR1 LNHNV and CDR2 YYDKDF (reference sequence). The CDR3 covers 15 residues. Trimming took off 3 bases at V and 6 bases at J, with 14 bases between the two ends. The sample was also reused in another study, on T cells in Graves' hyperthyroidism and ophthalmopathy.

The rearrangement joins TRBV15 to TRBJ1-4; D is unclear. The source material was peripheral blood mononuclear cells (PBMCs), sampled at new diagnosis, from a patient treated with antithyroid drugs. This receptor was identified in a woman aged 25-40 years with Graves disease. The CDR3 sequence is CATSSRSVTDEKLFF. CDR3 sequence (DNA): TGTGCCACCAGCAGCCGGTCGGTGACCGATGAAAAACTGTTTTTT.